The following is a T cell receptor (beta chain) sequence with its context. This CDR3 comprises 15 residues. V lost 11 bases to trimming and J lost 2 bases, with 18 bases between them. The germline CDR1 and CDR2 sequences are SNHLY and FYNNEI. The data stem from a study of blood T cell repertoires in COVID-19. Background on the study: From the United States, Italy and Spain came samples of acute and convalescent COVID-19.

Per the study methods: Amplification with reference gene primers provided the estimates of nucleated cell counts. Profiled with immunoSEQ multiplex PCR; TCRdb holds only in-frame clones, not every one. V and J calls plus clone size are reproduced from that table; the DNA served to infer D and trimming. The sample includes roughly 230,000 clones, about 84% of them seen just once. Specimen: peripheral blood. The chain couples TRBV2 to TRBJ2-2, with D perhaps matching TRBD2 (5 bases). The receptor was isolated from a woman of 80 years or more with acute or convalescent COVID-19. The CDR3 sequence is CASSPATINTGELFF. The CDR3 nucleotides are TGTGCCTCCTCCCCGGCGACTATCAACACCGGGGAGCTGTTTTTT.